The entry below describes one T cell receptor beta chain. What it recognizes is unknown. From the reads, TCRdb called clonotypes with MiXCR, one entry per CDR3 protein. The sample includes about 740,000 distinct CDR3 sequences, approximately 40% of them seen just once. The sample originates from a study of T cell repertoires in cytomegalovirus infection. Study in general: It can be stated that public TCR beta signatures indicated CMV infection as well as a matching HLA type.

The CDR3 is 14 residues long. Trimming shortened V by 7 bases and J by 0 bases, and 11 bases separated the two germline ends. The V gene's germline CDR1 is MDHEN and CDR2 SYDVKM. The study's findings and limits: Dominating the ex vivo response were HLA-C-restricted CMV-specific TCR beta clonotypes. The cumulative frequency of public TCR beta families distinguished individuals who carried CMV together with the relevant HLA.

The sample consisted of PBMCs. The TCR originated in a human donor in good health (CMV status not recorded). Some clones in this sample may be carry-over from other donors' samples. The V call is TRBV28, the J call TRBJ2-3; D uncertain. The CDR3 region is CASTREISTDTQYF. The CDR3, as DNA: TGTGCCAGCACGAGAGAAATTAGCACAGATACGCAGTATTTT. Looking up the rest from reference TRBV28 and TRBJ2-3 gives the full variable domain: DVKVTQSSRYLVKRTGEKVFLECVQDMDHENMFWYRQDPGLGLRLIYFSYDVKMKEKGDIPEGYSVSREKKERFSLILESASTNQTSMYLCASTREISTDTQYFGPGTRLTVL.